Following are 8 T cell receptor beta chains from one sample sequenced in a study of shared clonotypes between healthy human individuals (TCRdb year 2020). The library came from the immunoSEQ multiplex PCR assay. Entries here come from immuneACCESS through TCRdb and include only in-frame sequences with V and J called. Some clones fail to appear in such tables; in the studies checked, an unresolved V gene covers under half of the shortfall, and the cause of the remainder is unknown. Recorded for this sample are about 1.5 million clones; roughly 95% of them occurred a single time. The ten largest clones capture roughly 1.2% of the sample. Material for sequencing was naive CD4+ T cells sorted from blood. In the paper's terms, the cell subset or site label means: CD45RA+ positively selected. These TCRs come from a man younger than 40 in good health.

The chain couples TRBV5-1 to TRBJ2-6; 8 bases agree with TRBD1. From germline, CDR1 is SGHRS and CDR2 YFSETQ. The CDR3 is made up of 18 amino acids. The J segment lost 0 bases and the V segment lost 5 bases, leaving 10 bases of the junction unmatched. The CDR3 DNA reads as TGCGCCAGCAGAGTATTCAGGGGGCGGTTCTCTGGGGCCAACGTCCTGACTTTC. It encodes CASRVFRGRFSGANVLTF.

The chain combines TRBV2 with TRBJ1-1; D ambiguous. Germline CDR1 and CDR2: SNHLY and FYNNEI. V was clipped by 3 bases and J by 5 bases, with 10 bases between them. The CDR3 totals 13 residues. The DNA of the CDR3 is TGTGCCAGCAGTGACGGAAGGTCGACTGAAGCTTTCTTT. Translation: CASSDGRSTEAFF.

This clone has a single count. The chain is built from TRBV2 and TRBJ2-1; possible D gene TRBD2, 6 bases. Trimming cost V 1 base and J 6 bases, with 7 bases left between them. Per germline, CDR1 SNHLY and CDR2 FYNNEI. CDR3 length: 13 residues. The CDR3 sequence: CASSEGLVNEQFF. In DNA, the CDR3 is TGTGCCAGCAGTGAAGGACTAGTCAATGAGCAGTTCTTC. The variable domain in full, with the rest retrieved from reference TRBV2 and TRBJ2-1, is EPEVTQTPSHQVTQMGQEVILRCVPISNHLYFYWYRQILGQKVEFLVSFYNNEISEKSEIFDDQFSVERPDGSNFTLKIRSTKLEDSAMYFCASSEGLVNEQFFGPGTRLTVL.

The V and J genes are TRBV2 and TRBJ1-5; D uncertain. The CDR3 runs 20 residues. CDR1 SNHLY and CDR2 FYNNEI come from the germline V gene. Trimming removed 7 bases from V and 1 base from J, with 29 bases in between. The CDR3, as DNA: TGTGCCAGCAAAAAGAGGTCCCCATACGGGCAGGATGGCAGCAATCAGCCCCAGCATTTT. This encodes CASKKRSPYGQDGSNQPQHF. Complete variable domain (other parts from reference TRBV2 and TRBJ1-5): EPEVTQTPSHQVTQMGQEVILRCVPISNHLYFYWYRQILGQKVEFLVSFYNNEISEKSEIFDDQFSVERPDGSNFTLKIRSTKLEDSAMYFCASKKRSPYGQDGSNQPQHFGDGTRLSIL.

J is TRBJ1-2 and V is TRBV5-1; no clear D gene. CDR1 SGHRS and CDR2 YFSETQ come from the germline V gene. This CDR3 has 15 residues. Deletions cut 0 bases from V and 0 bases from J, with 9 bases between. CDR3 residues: CASSLDAGSNYGYTF. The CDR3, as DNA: TGCGCCAGCAGCTTGGACGCAGGATCTAACTATGGCTACACCTTC.

The DNA of the CDR3 is TGCGCCAGCAGCCTAAGAGCGGTCTTCACAGATACGCAGTATTTT. Translating it yields CASSLRAVFTDTQYF. The chain links TRBV4-1 to TRBJ2-3; a weak D match, TRBD2 (5 bases). The CDR3 runs to 15 residues. The germline CDR1 and CDR2 sequences are MGHRA and YSYEKL. The germline V and J ends were trimmed by 4 bases and 2 bases, with 13 bases remaining between them.

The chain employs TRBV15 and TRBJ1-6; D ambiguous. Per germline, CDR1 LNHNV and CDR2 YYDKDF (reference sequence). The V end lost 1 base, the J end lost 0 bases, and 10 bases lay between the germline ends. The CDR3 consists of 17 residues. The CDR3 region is CATSRVTGSSYNSPLHF. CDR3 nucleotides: TGTGCCACCAGCAGAGTAACGGGAAGCTCCTATAATTCACCCCTCCACTTT.

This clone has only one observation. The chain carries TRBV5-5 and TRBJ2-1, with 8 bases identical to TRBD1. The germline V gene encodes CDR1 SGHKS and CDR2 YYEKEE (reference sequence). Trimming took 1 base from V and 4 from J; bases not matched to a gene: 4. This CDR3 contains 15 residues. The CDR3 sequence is CASSLRGQDYNEQFF. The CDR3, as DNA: TGTGCCAGCAGCTTGAGGGGACAGGATTACAATGAGCAGTTCTTC.